This T cell receptor (beta chain) was sequenced during a study of blood T cell repertoires in COVID-19. Recovery meant two consecutive negative NP/OP PCR tests, professional clearance, or resolved symptoms. TCRdb keeps only in-frame clones here, not all; method: immunoSEQ multiplex PCR. The repertoire holds over 250,000 clones, with approximately 89% as singletons. Germline V gene data show CDR1 as LNHDA and CDR2 as SQIVND (reference sequence). The CDR3 length is 14 residues. V shed 5 bases and J shed 6 bases, with 17 bases lying between them. The chain employs TRBV19 and TRBJ2-7; D not resolved. This TCR came from a woman between 18 and 29 years old who had recovered from COVID-19. Sequencing used PBMCs or T cells enriched from blood (not recorded which). DNA for the CDR3: TGTGCCAGTAGTCCCCTCCCGCGTCCGCGCGAGCAGTACTTC. It encodes CASSPLPRPREQYF.